This T cell receptor beta chain is drawn from a study of blood T cells in healthy people across ages. Primed by a sample-barcoded 5' primer and a J-beta primer mix, a second PCR proceeded for roughly 7 to 11 cycles. One entry per CDR3 protein, called by TCRdb with MiXCR from the 5' RACE reads. This sample has roughly 550,000 distinct CDR3 sequences, with nearly 25% found just once. This clonotype was seen a handful of times. The CDR3 has 17 amino acids. CDR1 and CDR2 (germline): MNHEY, SVGEGT. Trimming pared 6 bases from V and 4 bases from J, leaving 21 bases between. The same specimen was also included in a second study, on T cells of mothers and their children.

The material sequenced was blood. The TCR was taken from a boy aged 5-17 years in good health. The chain carries TRBV6-2 or TRBV6-3 and TRBJ2-2; D is uncertain. The CDR3 DNA sequence: TGTGCCAGCAGCCACCCGGCGGAGTGGGGTTTCACCGGGGAGCTGTTTTTT. Its translation: CASSHPAEWGFTGELFF.